This T cell receptor (beta chain) was observed in a study of blood T cell dynamics during melanoma immunotherapy. The time point here: week 3, after first cycle of checkpoint inhibitor. Patients with prior systemic cancer treatment, concomitant immunosuppressants, or other active malignancies were excluded. Generated by immunoSEQ multiplex PCR, the TCRdb table keeps only in-frame clones and is missing some. Of roughly 30,000 clones listed, roughly 83% are singletons. Trimming took 6 bases from V and 3 from J, leaving 11 bases between them. Germline loops: CDR1 LNHDA, CDR2 SQIVND (reference sequence). The CDR3 loop spans 13 amino acids.

The origin of this receptor is a human donor with melanoma. This material consisted of blood, taken from a patient treated with checkpoint blockade. The chain employs TRBV19 and TRBJ1-2; D unclear. The CDR3 nucleotides read TGTGCCAGTAGGGGAGGGAGTGACTATGGCTACACCTTC. Protein sequence: CASRGGSDYGYTF.